The 24 T cell receptor beta chains reported below all come from one sample, sequenced in a study of blood T cell repertoires in COVID-19. Method: immunoSEQ multiplex PCR; TCRdb's copy keeps in-frame clones and lacks some. The sample records about 60,000 clones, roughly 76% being singletons. The specimen sequenced was peripheral blood. The receptors stem from a woman aged 80 or over with acute or convalescent COVID-19.

The chain combines TRBV11-2 with TRBJ1-5; D is perhaps TRBD1 (5 bases). This CDR3 region has 13 residues. Germline CDR1 and CDR2: SGHAT and FQNNGV. V lost 0 bases and J 6 bases, leaving 6 bases between the germline ends. DNA of the CDR3: TGTGCCAGCAGCTTAGATAGGGGTCAGCCCCAGCATTTT. Its translation is CASSLDRGQPQHF.

The rearrangement links TRBV27 to TRBJ2-3; 10 bases line up with TRBD2. The length of the CDR3 is 16 residues. The V segment lost 8 bases and the J segment 7 bases; nucleotides outside the gene matches: 15. The germline gives CDR1 MNHEY, CDR2 SMNVEV (reference sequence). Here the CDR3 reads CASSRSGLATEYTQYF. The CDR3 DNA sequence: TGTGCCAGCTCCCGGTCGGGACTAGCGACCGAATATACGCAGTATTTT.

Written as DNA, the CDR3 is TGTGCCAGCTCACCAGCCCAGGGACACTCTGGAAACACCATATATTTT. Translating it yields CASSPAQGHSGNTIYF. The chain joins TRBV18 to TRBJ1-3, with TRBD1 as a possible D gene (6 bases). Germline CDR1 KGHSH, CDR2 LQKENI. The CDR3 spans 16 residues. V was shortened by 2 bases and J by 0 bases, with 11 bases between the two germline ends.

This clone was counted only a few times. This chain links TRBV5-1 with TRBJ2-3; D is ambiguous. This CDR3 contains 13 residues. Trimming removed 4 bases from V and 5 bases from J, with 11 bases in between. Germline CDR1 SGHRS, CDR2 YFSETQ. CDR3 sequence reads: CASSVTVRDTQYF. In DNA form, the CDR3 reads TGCGCCAGCAGCGTAACAGTCCGAGATACGCAGTATTTT.

This clone is a singleton in its sample. V gene TRBV18 combines with J gene TRBJ1-2; possible D gene TRBD1, 5 bases. The germline CDR1 and CDR2 sequences are KGHSH and LQKENI. Trimming shortened V by 9 bases and J by 4 bases, and 15 bases separated the two germline ends. The CDR3 is made up of 13 amino acids. CDR3 DNA: TGTGCCAGTACAGGAACGCGGGGCTATGGCTACACCTTC. Its protein product is CASTGTRGYGYTF.

The rearrangement joins TRBV7-3 to TRBJ2-1; 10 bases map to TRBD2. Germline CDR1 reads SGHTA; CDR2 reads FQGTGA. J gave up 2 bases and V 6 bases, and 1 base lay outside the gene matches. The CDR3 spans 14 residues. The CDR3 here is CASSTSGAYNEQFF. In DNA form, the CDR3 reads TGTGCCAGCAGTACTAGCGGGGCCTACAATGAGCAGTTCTTC.

This chain joins TRBV24-1 and TRBJ2-7, with 8 positions matching TRBD1. CDR3 length: 15 residues. Germline V gene lookup returns CDR1 KGHDR and CDR2 SFDVKD. The J segment lost 2 bases and the V segment lost 4 bases, leaving 6 bases of the junction unmatched. CDR3 nucleotide sequence: TGTGCCACCAGTGACCCGGACAGGGACACCTACGAGCAGTACTTC. Translated, it gives CATSDPDRDTYEQYF.

The rearrangement joins TRBV5-1 to TRBJ1-5; D gene unclear. The CDR3 extends over 13 amino acids. CDR1 and CDR2 from the germline V gene are SGHRS and YFSETQ. The ends were cut back, 4 bases at V and 7 bases at J, with 12 bases in the middle. Here the CDR3 DNA reads TGCGCCAGCAGCCCTCGGGGAGAACAGCCCCAGCATTTT. This gives the protein CASSPRGEQPQHF. The complete variable domain, with remaining parts taken from reference TRBV5-1 and TRBJ1-5, reads KAGVTQTPRYLIKTRGQQVTLSCSPISGHRSVSWYQQTPGQGLQFLFEYFSETQRNKGNFPGRFSGRQFSNSRSEMNVSTLELGDSALYLCASSPRGEQPQHFGDGTRLSIL.

This chain uses TRBV9 with TRBJ1-2; 7 bases align to TRBD1. CDR1 SGDLS and CDR2 YYNGEE come from the germline V gene. The CDR3 spans 14 residues. The V and J ends lost 0 bases and 4 bases, in that order; junction bases with no gene match: 3. In nucleotides, the CDR3 is TGTGCCAGCAGCGTAGCTGGGGACAGCTATGGCTACACCTTC. Translation: CASSVAGDSYGYTF.

This clone has a single count. This chain links TRBV27 with TRBJ2-7; 8 bases match TRBD1. J was trimmed by 4 bases and V by 4 bases; bases with no gene match: 6. This CDR3 has 14 amino acids. CDR1 and CDR2 from the germline V gene are MNHEY and SMNVEV (reference sequence). The DNA for the CDR3 is TGTGCCAGCAGTTGGGGCAGGGGGCCGTACGAGCAGTACTTC. As protein: CASSWGRGPYEQYF.

V is TRBV7-8 and J is TRBJ2-7; D is ambiguous. This CDR3 region has 13 residues. Trimming pared 1 base from V and 3 bases from J, leaving 7 bases between. Germline CDR1 reads SGHVS; CDR2 reads FQNEAQ. The CDR3 here is CASSLDSLYEQYF. CDR3 bases: TGTGCCAGCAGCTTAGACAGCCTCTACGAGCAGTACTTC.

V is TRBV5-1 and J is TRBJ1-1, with D unresolved. CDR3 length equals 13 residues. V shed 2 bases and J shed 1 base, with 6 bases lying between them. Germline CDR1 and CDR2: SGHRS and YFSETQ. DNA of the CDR3: TGCGCCAGCAGCTTCTCAGAGAACACTGAAGCTTTCTTT. The encoded protein is CASSFSENTEAFF.

This chain connects TRBV6-5 to TRBJ1-3; 7 bases line up with TRBD1. J gave up 2 bases and V 6 bases, and 7 bases lay outside the gene matches. Germline-derived CDR1 and CDR2 are MNHEY and SVGAGI. This CDR3 comprises 15 residues. The CDR3 is CASRPEGAAGNTIYF. DNA of the CDR3: TGTGCCAGCAGACCGGAGGGGGCGGCTGGAAACACCATATATTTT.

The rearrangement links TRBV19 to TRBJ2-1; 11 nucleotides align to TRBD2. V trimming: 6 bases; J trimming: 0 bases; junction bases outside the gene matches: 7. The CDR3 length is 17 residues. The V gene's germline CDR1 is LNHDA and CDR2 SQIVND (reference sequence). The DNA for the CDR3 is TGTGCCAGTAGCCGGACTAGCGGGTGGAGCTCCTACAATGAGCAGTTCTTC. As protein: CASSRTSGWSSYNEQFF.

The chain carries TRBV14 and TRBJ2-7, with a possible D match to TRBD1 (6 bases). The CDR3 is made up of 13 amino acids. V gave up 1 base and J gave up 6 bases, with 10 bases separating them. Germline V gene data show CDR1 as SGHDN and CDR2 as FVKESK. CDR3 sequence (DNA): TGTGCCAGCAGCCAAGCCAGGGGCAGCGAGCAGTACTTC. It encodes CASSQARGSEQYF.

The chain employs TRBV4-2 and TRBJ1-5; D perhaps matches TRBD1 (5 bases). CDR3 length: 16 residues. V lost 0 bases to trimming and J lost 6 bases, with 15 bases between them. Germline V gene sequence: CDR1 LGHNA, CDR2 YNFKEQ. This CDR3 reads CASSQDWGRVIQPQHF. Here the CDR3 DNA reads TGTGCCAGCAGCCAAGATTGGGGCAGGGTAATTCAGCCCCAGCATTTT.

This chain connects TRBV28 to TRBJ2-7; 7 bases align to TRBD2. The CDR3 contains 15 residues. Germline loops: CDR1 MDHEN, CDR2 SYDVKM. The ends lost 7 bases at V and 1 base at J; junction bases unmatched: 10. The CDR3 DNA follows: TGTGCCAGCACCCCCTTGCTAGCGGCTTCCTACGAGCAGTACTTC. Translation: CASTPLLAASYEQYF.

The V gene is TRBV6-5, the J gene TRBJ2-2; D perhaps matches TRBD1 (6 bases). Trimming removed 7 bases at V and 2 bases at J, with 14 bases between. Per germline, CDR1 MNHEY and CDR2 SVGAGI. This CDR3 spans 15 amino acids. CDR3 sequence reads: CASTPGQPNTGELFF. The CDR3 DNA follows: TGTGCCAGCACCCCCGGACAGCCAAACACCGGGGAGCTGTTTTTT.

J is TRBJ2-7 and V is TRBV7-8, with D possibly being TRBD1 (5 bases). The CDR3 totals 13 residues. Trimming pared 3 bases from V and 3 bases from J, leaving 9 bases between. CDR1 is SGHVS and CDR2 is FQNEAQ in the germline V gene. CDR3: CASSLGLNYEQYF. The DNA for the CDR3 is TGTGCCAGCAGCTTGGGGCTAAACTACGAGCAGTACTTC.

CDR3 sequence reads: CASSEAQGKYGYTF. In DNA form, the CDR3 reads TGCGCCAGCAGCGAAGCCCAGGGGAAATATGGCTACACCTTC. The chain combines TRBV4-3 with TRBJ1-2, with TRBD1 as a possible D gene (6 bases). Germline CDR1 and CDR2: LGHNA and YSLEER. The length of the CDR3 is 14 residues. Trimming removed 5 bases from V and 5 bases from J, with 15 bases in between.

This clone was detected only a few times. The CDR3: CASSQQQVTTEAFF. CDR3 sequence (DNA): TGCGCCAGCAGCCAACAACAGGTGACCACTGAAGCTTTCTTT. The gene calls are TRBV4-3 and TRBJ1-1, with a weak D call TRBD1 (5 bases). CDR3 length equals 14 residues. Looked up from germline, CDR1 is LGHNA and CDR2 is YSLEER. Trimming took 2 bases from V and 4 from J, leaving 11 bases between them.

The V and J genes are TRBV12-3 or TRBV12-4 and TRBJ2-4; the D gene is possibly TRBD2 (5 bases). CDR3 length equals 12 residues. The V end lost 3 bases, the J end lost 8 bases, and 8 bases lay between the germline ends. CDR3 nucleotide sequence: TGTGCCAGCAGTTTCACAGCGGACATTCAGTACTTC. It encodes CASSFTADIQYF.

The chain links TRBV27 to TRBJ2-1, with D possibly matching TRBD1 (6 bases). Trimming left V 5 bases short and J 0 bases short, with 11 bases between. Germline V lookup: CDR1 MNHEY, CDR2 SMNVEV (reference sequence). This CDR3 spans 15 amino acids. The CDR3 loop reads CASSPGQPSYNEQFF. In nucleotides, the CDR3 is TGTGCCAGCAGTCCCGGACAGCCCTCCTACAATGAGCAGTTCTTC.

CDR3 in DNA: TGTGCCAGCAGAGGGACAGGGCCCGAGCAGTACTTC. Encoded protein: CASRGTGPEQYF. The chain is built from TRBV12-3 or TRBV12-4 and TRBJ2-7; 9 nucleotides match TRBD1. J gave up 6 bases and V 6 bases, and 3 bases lay outside the gene matches. CDR3 size: 12 residues.